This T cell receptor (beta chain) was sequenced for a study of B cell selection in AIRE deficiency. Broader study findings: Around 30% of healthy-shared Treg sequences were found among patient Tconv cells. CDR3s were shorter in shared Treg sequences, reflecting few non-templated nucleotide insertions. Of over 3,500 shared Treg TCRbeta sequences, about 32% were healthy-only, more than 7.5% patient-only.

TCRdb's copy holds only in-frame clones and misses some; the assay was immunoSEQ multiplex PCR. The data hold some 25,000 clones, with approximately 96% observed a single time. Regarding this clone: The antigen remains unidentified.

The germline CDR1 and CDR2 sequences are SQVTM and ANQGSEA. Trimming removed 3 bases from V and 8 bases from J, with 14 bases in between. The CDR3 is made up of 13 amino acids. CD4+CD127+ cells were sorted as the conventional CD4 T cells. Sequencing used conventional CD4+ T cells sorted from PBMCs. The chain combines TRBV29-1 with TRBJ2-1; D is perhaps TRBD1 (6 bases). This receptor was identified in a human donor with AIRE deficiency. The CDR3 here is CSVEELRGYEQFF. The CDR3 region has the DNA TGCAGCGTTGAGGAGTTAAGGGGGTATGAGCAGTTCTTC.